This T cell receptor (beta chain) was obtained from a study of T cell clonality in common variable immunodeficiency. Study observations and caveats: Fewer deletions and N-nucleotide insertions were reportedly seen in common variable immunodeficiency TCR beta sequences. Fewer TCRbeta clones were shared among CVID subjects than controls.

From germline, CDR1 is SNHLY and CDR2 FYNNEI. The CDR3 runs to 17 residues. V dropped 3 bases and J dropped 2; count of bases not matched to a gene: 11. The CVID group had roughly 16 females and 25 to 30 males, mean age roughly 40. This clone was found a few times. Its antigen remains unidentified. Coverage ceases 3 residues before the CDR3 finishes, and the germline J gene fills in the end. Assay used: immunoSEQ multiplex PCR; TCRdb lists only in-frame clones, some missing. There are about 30,000 clones in the sample, none observed a single time. This receptor was identified in a human donor with common variable immunodeficiency. Material: peripheral blood mononuclear cells. The chain carries TRBV2 and TRBJ1-2, with 8 nucleotides matching TRBD1. Partial CDR3 DNA: TGTGCCAGCAGTGATAGGCGACAGGGGTTTGGCAACTATGGC. Amino acids: CASSDRRQGFGNYG. The entire CDR3 is CASSDRRQGFGNYGYTF.